This entry lists 5 T cell receptor beta chains sequenced from one sample in a study of Graves' ophthalmopathy and Graves' hyperthyroidism. The sequenced template was RNA, covering the TCR beta CDR3 region. The first-round RT-PCR employed HTBI primers together with the Qiagen OneStep RT-PCR kit. A multiplex PCR was then performed as the second round. MiXCR, run by TCRdb on the multiplex PCR reads, gives a single entry per CDR3 protein. The table lists 600,000 to 650,000 distinct CDR3 sequences, about a fifth of them singletons. Sequenced material: peripheral blood. These receptors all come from a woman between 18 and 29 years old with stable Graves' hyperthyroidism. Some clones in this sample may be carry-over from other donors' samples.

The table lists this clonotype with a count of one. This chain uses TRBV12-3 or TRBV12-4 with TRBJ2-2, with 11 bases that match TRBD2. The ends lost 5 bases at V and 6 bases at J; junction bases unmatched: 5. This CDR3 is 15 amino acids long. The DNA of the CDR3 is TGTGCCAGCAGTCCCCCACTAGCGGGAGCCGGGGAGCTGTTTTTT. Protein: CASSPPLAGAGELFF.

This clonotype was picked up many times. CDR3 nucleotide sequence: TGTGCCAGCAAGCCTACGACAGGGCAGACCTATAATTCACCCCTCCACTTT. Protein sequence: CASKPTTGQTYNSPLHF. The gene calls are TRBV6-5 and TRBJ1-6; TRBD1 agrees at 7 bases. CDR3 length equals 17 residues. After removal of 7 bases from V and 2 bases from J, the junction contained 11 bases not matched to a gene. The germline V gene has CDR1 MNHEY and CDR2 SVGAGI.

In this sample, this clonotype turned up many times. The chain recombines TRBV20-1 with TRBJ2-5; TRBD2 matches 12 bases. Germline V gene data show CDR1 as DFQATT and CDR2 as SNEGSKA (reference sequence). The J segment lost 5 bases and the V segment lost 2 bases, leaving 6 bases of the junction unmatched. CDR3 length: 15 amino acids. The CDR3 region has the DNA TGCAGTGCTAGAAACGACCTAGCGGGAGGGGAGACCCAGTACTTC. It encodes CSARNDLAGGETQYF.

This clonotype occurred a few times. The rearrangement uses TRBV25-1 and TRBJ1-6, with D unclear. The CDR3 covers 13 residues. The V and J ends lost 4 bases and 7 bases respectively, with 8 bases between them. Germline V gene data show CDR1 as MGHDK and CDR2 as SYGVNS. The CDR3 protein is CASSVAANSPLHF. In nucleotides, the CDR3 is TGTGCCAGCAGTGTGGCGGCCAATTCACCCCTCCACTTT.

This clonotype was counted many times. This rearrangement joins TRBV2 to TRBJ2-2; 9 bases agree with TRBD1. Germline values: CDR1 SNHLY, CDR2 FYNNEI. The CDR3 sequence is 15 residues long. Trimming removed 5 bases from V and 2 bases from J; junction bases left unmatched: 3. The CDR3 loop reads CASSSDRGNTGELFF. The CDR3 DNA is TGTGCCAGCAGTTCGGACAGGGGAAACACCGGGGAGCTGTTTTTT.